This T cell receptor beta chain is drawn from a study of blood T cell repertoires in COVID-19. Repertoires were generated with immunoSEQ multiplex PCR, while TCRdb's copy carries only in-frame clones and drops some. This table holds roughly 83,000 clones, more than 85% found once. This clone is a singleton in its sample. Trimming removed 2 bases at V and 1 base at J, with 9 bases between. The CDR3 covers 15 residues. The germline V gene has CDR1 SGHRS and CDR2 YFSETQ. Sequences were obtained from peripheral blood. This TCR derives from a man aged 80 or over with active or convalescent COVID-19. The chain employs TRBV5-1 and TRBJ2-2; perhaps TRBD1 as D (6 bases). The CDR3 nucleotides are TGCGCCAGCAGCTTCAGACAGGAGAACACCGGGGAGCTGTTTTTT. It yields the protein CASSFRQENTGELFF.